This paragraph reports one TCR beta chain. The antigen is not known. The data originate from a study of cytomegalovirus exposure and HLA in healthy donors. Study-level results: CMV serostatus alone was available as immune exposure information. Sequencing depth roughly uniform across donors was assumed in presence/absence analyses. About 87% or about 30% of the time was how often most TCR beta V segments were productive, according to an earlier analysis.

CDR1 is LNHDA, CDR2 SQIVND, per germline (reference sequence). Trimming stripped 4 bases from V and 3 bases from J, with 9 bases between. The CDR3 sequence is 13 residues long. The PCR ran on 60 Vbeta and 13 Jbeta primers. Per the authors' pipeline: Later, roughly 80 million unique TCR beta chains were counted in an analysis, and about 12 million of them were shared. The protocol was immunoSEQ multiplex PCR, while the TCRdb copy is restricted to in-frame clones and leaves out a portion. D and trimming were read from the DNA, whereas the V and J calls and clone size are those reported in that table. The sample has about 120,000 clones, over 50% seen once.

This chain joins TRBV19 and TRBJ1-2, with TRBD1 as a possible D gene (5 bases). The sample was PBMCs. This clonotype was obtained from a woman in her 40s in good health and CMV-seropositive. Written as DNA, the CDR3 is TGTGCCAGTAGTAAGGGGCGAGACTATGGCTACACCTTC. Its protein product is CASSKGRDYGYTF.